A single sample is the source of the 12 T cell receptor beta chains below, sequenced in a study of T cell changes during pregnancy in multiple sclerosis. Only in-frame clones appear in the TCRdb table, and some are missing; sequencing was by immunoSEQ multiplex PCR. The table shows about 36,000 clones, with roughly 91% occurring only once. This material consisted of CD4+ T cells from peripheral blood mononuclear cells, taken in the second trimester of pregnancy. These receptors originate from a female donor in good health, enrolled as a control in a pregnancy study.

This clone appeared once. V gene TRBV7-2 combines with J gene TRBJ1-2, with D perhaps matching TRBD1 (5 bases). This CDR3 contains 15 residues. V was trimmed by 4 bases and J by 3 bases, leaving 15 bases between them. CDR1 SGHTA and CDR2 FQGNSA come from the germline V gene. The CDR3 nucleotides are TGTGCCAGCAGCTCACCATCAGGGATATACTATGGCTACACCTTC. Protein product: CASSSPSGIYYGYTF. Filled out from reference TRBV7-2 and TRBJ1-2, the complete variable domain reads GAGVSQSPSNKVTEKGKDVELRCDPISGHTALYWYRQSLGQGLEFLIYFQGNSAPDKSGLPSDRFSAERTGGSVSTLTIQRTQQEDSAVYLCASSSPSGIYYGYTFGSGTRLTVV.

CDR3 coding DNA: TGTGCCAGCAGCCAAGGTAGCGGGAGCACAGATACGCAGTATTTT. Its protein is CASSQGSGSTDTQYF. The chain carries TRBV4-2 and TRBJ2-3; 7 nucleotides match TRBD2. V dropped 1 base and J dropped 0; count of bases not matched to a gene: 1. The CDR3 covers 15 residues. From germline, CDR1 is LGHNA and CDR2 YNFKEQ.

The chain has TRBV11-3 and TRBJ2-6, with a weak D call TRBD1 (5 bases). From germline, CDR1 is SGHNT and CDR2 YENEEA. With 5 bases removed from V and 0 bases from J, the gap between germline ends came to 8 bases. The CDR3 is made up of 15 amino acids. The DNA of the CDR3 is TGTGCCAGCAGCCAAGGGGACTCTGGGGCCAACGTCCTGACTTTC. Protein product: CASSQGDSGANVLTF.

The rearrangement uses TRBV6-1 and TRBJ2-3; TRBD2 matches 10 bases. In germline, CDR1 is MNHNS, CDR2 SASEGT. This CDR3 is 15 amino acids long. The V and J ends lost 4 bases and 5 bases, in that order; junction bases with no gene match: 6. The CDR3: CASSVTSGAGDTQYF. In DNA, the CDR3 is TGTGCCAGCAGTGTCACTAGCGGGGCCGGAGATACGCAGTATTTT.

This clone was seen just once. The chain links TRBV4-1 to TRBJ1-3; D remains unclear. Germline V gene sequence: CDR1 MGHRA, CDR2 YSYEKL. V lost 1 base and J lost 4, with 11 bases in between. This CDR3 has 15 residues. CDR3 protein: CASSQVLRSGNTIYF. CDR3 coding DNA: TGCGCCAGCAGCCAAGTTCTAAGATCGGGAAACACCATATATTTT.

The V gene is TRBV5-1, the J gene TRBJ1-2; the D is unclear. Germline V gene lookup returns CDR1 SGHRS and CDR2 YFSETQ. V lost 6 bases and J 2 bases, leaving 17 bases between the germline ends. The CDR3 is 15 residues long. The CDR3 sequence: CASIVIPGQNYGYTF. The DNA of the CDR3 is TGCGCCAGCATCGTAATTCCGGGTCAGAACTATGGCTACACCTTC.

This clone was counted a single time. The chain employs TRBV19 and TRBJ2-7, with D possibly being TRBD2 (6 bases). The V end was cut by 10 bases, the J end by 7 bases, with 17 bases between. CDR3 length: 12 residues. The germline V gene has CDR1 LNHDA and CDR2 SQIVND (reference sequence). CDR3 sequence: CATRDSRWEQYF. The CDR3 region has the DNA TGTGCCACTCGGGACTCTCGGTGGGAGCAGTACTTC.

The DNA for the CDR3 is TGTGCCAGCAGCCCCCGACTAGCGGACTCCTACAATGAGCAGTTCTTC. This sequence encodes CASSPRLADSYNEQFF. This rearrangement joins TRBV11-3 to TRBJ2-1, with 9 bases identical to TRBD2. Per germline, CDR1 SGHNT and CDR2 YENEEA. This CDR3 contains 16 residues. V shed 5 bases, J shed 0 bases, and the junction held 5 bases outside the gene matches.

The chain carries TRBV27 and TRBJ2-3, with a weak D call TRBD2 (6 bases). The germline gives CDR1 MNHEY, CDR2 SMNVEV (reference sequence). V shed 6 bases and J shed 6 bases, with 25 bases lying between them. The CDR3 has 17 amino acids. CDR3 nucleotide sequence: TGTGCCAGCAGCCTTCGATATCGGGACTCAGGGTGGGATACGCAGTATTTT. Protein sequence: CASSLRYRDSGWDTQYF.

The V call is TRBV13, the J call TRBJ2-3; 13 bases map to TRBD2. The CDR3 length is 18 residues. Per the germline V gene, CDR1 is PRHDT and CDR2 is FYEKMQ (reference sequence). With V trimmed by 5 bases and J by 4 bases, 12 bases remained unmatched. The CDR3 sequence: CASSQRIRLAGGSDTQYF. In nucleotides, the CDR3 is TGTGCCAGCAGCCAAAGAATACGACTAGCGGGAGGTTCAGATACGCAGTATTTT.

The rearrangement links TRBV15 to TRBJ2-3; 14 nucleotides agree with TRBD2. V gave up 6 bases and J gave up 0 bases; unmatched junction bases: 2. Germline values: CDR1 LNHNV, CDR2 YYDKDF (reference sequence). The CDR3 contains 16 residues. CDR3 DNA: TGTGCCACCAGGACTAGCGGGGGGGGGAGCACAGATACGCAGTATTTT. This encodes CATRTSGGGSTDTQYF. The whole variable domain, remainder taken from reference TRBV15 and TRBJ2-3, is DAMVIQNPRYQVTQFGKPVTLSCSQTLNHNVMYWYQQKSSQAPKLLFHYYDKDFNNEADTPDNFQSRRPNTSFCFLDIRSPGLGDTAMYLCATRTSGGGSTDTQYFGPGTRLTVL.

This rearrangement joins TRBV7-9 to TRBJ2-5; 7 bases are a match to TRBD1. V was clipped by 2 bases and J by 8 bases; unmatched bases: 11. The germline V gene has CDR1 SEHNR and CDR2 FQNEAQ (reference sequence). CDR3 length equals 15 residues. The CDR3 region is CASSLRDSPVLTQYF. In nucleotides, the CDR3 is TGTGCCAGCAGCTTAAGGGACAGCCCTGTACTTACCCAGTACTTC.